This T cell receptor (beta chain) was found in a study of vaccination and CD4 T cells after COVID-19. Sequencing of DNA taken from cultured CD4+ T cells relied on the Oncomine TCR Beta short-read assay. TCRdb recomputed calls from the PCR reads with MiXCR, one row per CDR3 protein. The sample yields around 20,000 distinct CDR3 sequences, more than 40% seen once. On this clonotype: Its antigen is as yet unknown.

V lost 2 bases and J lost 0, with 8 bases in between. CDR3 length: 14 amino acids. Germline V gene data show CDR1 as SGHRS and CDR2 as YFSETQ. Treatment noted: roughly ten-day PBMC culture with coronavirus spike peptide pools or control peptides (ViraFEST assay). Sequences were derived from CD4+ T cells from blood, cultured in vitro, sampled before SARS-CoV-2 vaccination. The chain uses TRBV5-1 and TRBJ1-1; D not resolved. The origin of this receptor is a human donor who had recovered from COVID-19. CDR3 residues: CASSFTSLNTEAFF. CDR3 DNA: TGCGCCAGCAGCTTTACCAGTTTGAACACTGAAGCTTTCTTT.